This T cell receptor (beta chain) appears in the sequencing data of a study of cytomegalovirus exposure and HLA in healthy donors. Germline CDR1 reads MDHEN; CDR2 reads SYDVKM. The V end was cut by 10 bases, the J end by 8 bases, with 20 bases between. The CDR3 is 13 residues long. PCR amplification relied on 60 Vbeta primers (plus 13 Jbeta primers). The assay was immunoSEQ multiplex PCR, and TCRdb's table has in-frame clones only and misses some. The sample consists of 100,000 to 150,000 clones, about three quarters of them appearing once. This clonotype was obtained from a female donor in good health and CMV-seronegative. This chain uses TRBV28 with TRBJ1-2; D ambiguous. The material sequenced was PBMCs. The CDR3 bases are TGTGCCACCTACCCACCACTCATGGGCGGCTACACCTTC. It translates to CATYPPLMGGYTF.